This is a list of T cell receptor beta chains from one sample in a study of blood T cells in healthy people across ages. From the 5' RACE reads, TCRdb called clonotypes with MiXCR, one entry per CDR3 protein. The sample lists about 1,800,000 distinct CDR3 sequences, approximately 30% seen once, with approximately 7.7% in the top ten. The sample consisted of blood. These receptors originate from a woman aged 25 to 39 in good health. CDR3s include the opening cysteine and the closing phenylalanine or tryptophan. D genes are given only for firm matches. Rows give clone size only sometimes, using once, few, many, or a class for an expanded clone.

>NA|TRBJ2-5|11|TRBV7-9|NA
TGTGCCAGCAGCCCCGCCGCGACCCAGTACTTC
CASSPAATQYF
>few|TRBJ2-5|15|TRBV14|NA
TGTGCCAGCAGCCAAGCGGGGGGCGGACTAGAGACCCAGTACTTC
CASSQAGGGLETQYF
>many|TRBJ1-5|13|TRBV2|NA
TGTGCCAGCAGTGCTCAGGATCGACAGCCCCAGCATTTT
CASSAQDRQPQHF
>many|TRBJ2-7|18|TRBV5-1|TRBD2
TGCGCCAGCAGCTTGGCGGGGGGTAGGGCTACTACCGGTTACGAGCAGTACTTC
CASSLAGGRATTGYEQYF
>NA|TRBJ1-1|14|TRBV20-1|NA
TGCAGTGCTAGGATACCAGATACGAACACTGAAGCTTTCTTT
CSARIPDTNTEAFF
>few|TRBJ1-1|16|TRBV7-2|NA
TGTGCCAGCAGCTTAGAGTCTCCGATTTTGAGCACTGAAGCTTTCTTT
CASSLESPILSTEAFF
>NA|TRBJ2-1|16|TRBV20-1|TRBD2
TGCAGTGCTAGGGGGGGCGGGACTAGATCCAACAATGAGCAGTTCTTC
CSARGGGTRSNNEQFF
>many|TRBJ2-3|15|TRBV5-5|NA
TGTGCCAGCAGCTATTCGGGGGTGAGCACAGATACGCAGTATTTT
CASSYSGVSTDTQYF
>many|TRBJ2-1|16|TRBV29-1|TRBD2
TGCAGCGTTGTCACTAGCGGAAGTAGCTCCTACAATGAGCAGTTCTTC
CSVVTSGSSSYNEQFF
>few|TRBJ2-1|15|TRBV2|NA
TGTGCCAGCAGTGCCTGGGGGGCGACTCGGATTGAGCAGTTCTTC
CASSAWGATRIEQFF
>NA|TRBJ2-5|15|TRBV20-1|NA
TGCAGTGCTAGAGACCGCGGGACTGTCAAAGAGACCCAGTACTTC
CSARDRGTVKETQYF
>NA|TRBJ2-1|12|TRBV4-1|NA
TGCGCCAGCAGCCAAGGATATGGGAGTGAGTTCTTC
CASSQGYGSEFF
>many|TRBJ2-7|15|TRBV5-1|TRBD2
TGCGCCAGCAGCTTGGCAGGACTAGCGGGAGGCGAGCAGTACTTC
CASSLAGLAGGEQYF
>many|TRBJ2-7|15|TRBV29-1|TRBD2
TGCAGCGTTGAGTTTGACGGGGGGGCCCCCTACGAGCAGTACTTC
CSVEFDGGAPYEQYF
>few|TRBJ2-5|16|TRBV5-6|NA
TGTGCCAGCAGGCTAGCTCGGGGGCCCTCGACAGAGACCCAGTACTTC
CASRLARGPSTETQYF
>NA|TRBJ2-1|17|TRBV3-1|NA
TGTGCCAGCAGACTAGGGGGGGGCCAGAGCTCCTACAATGAGCAGTTCTTC
CASRLGGGQSSYNEQFF
>NA|TRBJ1-1|12|TRBV20-1|TRBD1
TGCAGTGCTCCAGACAGGGAAGGTGAAGCTTTCTTT
CSAPDREGEAFF
>NA|TRBJ1-1|15|TRBV28|NA
TGTGCCAGCAGCCGCCCCCCGACAAAGAACACTGAAGCTTTCTTT
CASSRPPTKNTEAFF
>few|TRBJ1-2|14|TRBV5-1|TRBD1
TGCGCCAGCAGCTCTGGAGGGGGCCCGGGAGGCTACACCTTC
CASSSGGGPGGYTF
>NA|TRBJ2-3|11|TRBV20-1|NA
TGCAGTGCGCTGATTGGGGATACGCAGTATTTT
CSALIGDTQYF
>many|TRBJ1-5|15|TRBV7-4|NA
TGTGCCAGCAGCTTTGACGGTCTTCTCAATCAGCCCCAGCATTTT
CASSFDGLLNQPQHF
>NA|TRBJ2-3|17|TRBV5-1|TRBD1
TGCGCCAGCAGCTTGGTCCGGGACAGGGGAGGGAAAGATACGCAGTATTTT
CASSLVRDRGGKDTQYF
>few|TRBJ2-2|15|TRBV7-9|NA
TGTGCCAGCAGCTTGTTGACAGGGAACACCGGGGAGCTGTTTTTT
CASSLLTGNTGELFF
>few|TRBJ1-1|12|TRBV9|NA
TGTGCCAGCAGCGTAGAGGGGGGAACAGCTTTCTTT
CASSVEGGTAFF
>few|TRBJ2-1|16|TRBV5-1|NA
TGCGCCAGCAGCTTGGGACAGGTTCGCACTCTGGGTGAGCAGTTCTTC
CASSLGQVRTLGEQFF
>many|TRBJ2-7|15|TRBV7-2|NA
TGTGCCAGCAGCTCACCACGGCGGGGCTCCTACGAGCAGTACTTC
CASSSPRRGSYEQYF
>few|TRBJ2-7|12|TRBV20-1|NA
TGCAGTGCCGGGAGCTTCACCCACGAGCAGTACTTC
CSAGSFTHEQYF
>NA|TRBJ2-6|15|TRBV6-6|TRBD1
TGTGCCAGCATGGAAGACAGGGGAGTGGCCAACGTCCTGACTTTC
CASMEDRGVANVLTF
>many|TRBJ2-7|12|TRBV6-5|NA
TGTGCCAGCAGATCTCCGCCAGGGCGCGAGTACTTC
CASRSPPGREYF
>many|TRBJ2-3|15|TRBV5-1|TRBD2
TGCGCCAGCAGCGTGACTAGCGGGGGTGCAGATACGCAGTATTTT
CASSVTSGGADTQYF
>few|TRBJ2-7|14|TRBV11-2|NA
TGTGCCAGCAGCGTCCTGGCGGCCTCCTACGAGCAGTACTTC
CASSVLAASYEQYF
>few|TRBJ2-7|15|TRBV13|NA
TGTGCCAGCAGCGAGCTACATGGGGGGTCCTACGAGCAGTACTTC
CASSELHGGSYEQYF
>few|TRBJ2-7|12|TRBV29-1|TRBD1
TGCAGCGTGACCGGGACAGGGACCGAGCAGTACTTC
CSVTGTGTEQYF
>few|TRBJ2-3|14|TRBV12-3/TRBV12-4|NA
TGTGTCAGCAGTTCGGGACCCGGCACAGATACGCAGTATTTT
CVSSSGPGTDTQYF
>NA|TRBJ2-5|13|TRBV6-5|NA
TGTGCCAGCAGTTACGCCCCCCGCGAGACCCAGTACTTC
CASSYAPRETQYF
>NA|TRBJ2-3|13|TRBV6-1|NA
TGTGCCAGCAGTTTGTTGGAGCCAGATACGCAGTATTTT
CASSLLEPDTQYF
>NA|TRBJ1-3|15|TRBV13|NA
TGTGCCAGCAGCCTCAGGGCTAGCTCTGGAAACACCATATATTTT
CASSLRASSGNTIYF
>NA|TRBJ2-1|12|TRBV5-1|NA
TGCGCCAGCAGCCCGGGCCTTCCTGAGCAGTTCTTC
CASSPGLPEQFF
>NA|TRBJ1-2|14|TRBV7-7|NA
TGTGCCAGCAGCTTAAATTATGGCAGATATGGCTACACCTTC
CASSLNYGRYGYTF
>once|TRBJ1-1|15|TRBV4-3|NA
TGCGCCAGCAGCCAAGATCTCCGAGGGAACACTGAAGCTTTCTTT
CASSQDLRGNTEAFF
>few|TRBJ2-3|16|TRBV7-2|NA
TGTGCCAGCAGCTTATTTCTGCCCGACCTCACAGATACGCAGTATTTT
CASSLFLPDLTDTQYF
>NA|TRBJ2-1|16|TRBV5-1|NA
TGCGCCAGCAGCTTGGTCATGGGACTGACCTACAATGAGCAGTTCTTC
CASSLVMGLTYNEQFF
>NA|TRBJ2-5|15|TRBV5-6|NA
TGTGCCAGCAGGCATGGGGGCGGGGTCGGAGAGACCCAGTACTTC
CASRHGGGVGETQYF
>many|TRBJ2-5|15|TRBV9|TRBD2
TGTGCCAGCAGCTCAAATCGGGGGGGCCCAGAGACCCAGTACTTC
CASSSNRGGPETQYF
>few|TRBJ2-5|13|TRBV4-1|NA
TGCGCCAGCAGCCAAGTTAGTGCGGAGACCCAGTACTTC
CASSQVSAETQYF
>many|TRBJ2-3|13|TRBV20-1|NA
TGCAGTGCTAGCGGACAGTCCACAGATACGCAGTATTTT
CSASGQSTDTQYF
>few|TRBJ2-1|16|TRBV21-1|NA
TGTGCCAGCAGCAAAGAAGAGCGGGAGGGCAACAATGAGCAGTTCTTC
CASSKEEREGNNEQFF
>once|TRBJ1-1|12|TRBV20-1|NA
TGCAGTGCTGAGGGGGGAATCTTAAAAGCTTTCTTT
CSAEGGILKAFF
>many|TRBJ2-4|13|TRBV6-5|NA
TGTGCCAGCAGTTTGAGAGGGGCGAACATTCAGTACTTC
CASSLRGANIQYF
>NA|TRBJ2-3|15|TRBV5-1|NA
TGCGCCAGCGGGGAGGCACGGCAACGCACAGATACGCAGTATTTT
CASGEARQRTDTQYF
>NA|TRBJ1-2|14|TRBV2|NA
TGTGCCAGCATGATCAGGGGCCATTTCTATGGCTACACCTTC
CASMIRGHFYGYTF
>few|TRBJ1-6|15|TRBV10-3|NA
TGTGCCATCAGTGCGTTAGGGAGAGAGAATTCACCCCTCCACTTT
CAISALGRENSPLHF
>NA|TRBJ2-5|12|TRBV12-3/TRBV12-4|NA
TGTGCCAGTCGTGGGGCGTTGGGGACCCAGTACTTC
CASRGALGTQYF
>NA|TRBJ2-1|16|TRBV19|TRBD2
TGTGCCAGTAGTTTACCGGGACTAGCGGCCCACAATGAGCAGTTCTTC
CASSLPGLAAHNEQFF
>NA|TRBJ2-2|14|TRBV6-4|TRBD1
TGTACCAGCAGTGACGACAGGGGGTCCGGGGAGCTGTTTTTT
CTSSDDRGSGELFF
>few|TRBJ2-5|14|TRBV6-5|NA
TGTGCCAGCAGACCCTCAGAGGAGAAAAAGACCCAGTACTTC
CASRPSEEKKTQYF